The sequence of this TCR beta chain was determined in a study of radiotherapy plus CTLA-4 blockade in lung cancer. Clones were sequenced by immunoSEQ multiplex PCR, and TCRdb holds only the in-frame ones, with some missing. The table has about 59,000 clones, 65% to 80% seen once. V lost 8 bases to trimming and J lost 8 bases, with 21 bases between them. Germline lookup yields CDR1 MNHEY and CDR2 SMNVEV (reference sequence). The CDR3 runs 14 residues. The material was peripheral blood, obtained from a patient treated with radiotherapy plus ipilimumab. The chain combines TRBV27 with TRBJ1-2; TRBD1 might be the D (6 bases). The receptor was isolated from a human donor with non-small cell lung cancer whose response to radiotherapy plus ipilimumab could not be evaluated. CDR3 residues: CASGFRGFSSGYTF. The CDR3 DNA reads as TGTGCCAGCGGCTTCAGGGGCTTCTCGTCCGGCTACACCTTC.